This T cell receptor (beta chain) emerged from a study of blood T cell repertoires in COVID-19. Looking at the study overall: The United States, Italy and Spain provided the acute and convalescent COVID-19 samples. From T cells, B-cell-depleted T cells, or PBMCs came the material, which was cDNA or gDNA.

This CDR3 contains 12 residues. Trimming took 8 bases from V and 9 from J; bases not matched to a gene: 7. In germline, CDR1 is SGHAT, CDR2 FQNNGV. Authors' analysis steps: Cell counts per sample came from amplifying reference gene primers. TCRdb's table, derived via immunoSEQ multiplex PCR, lists solely in-frame clones and lacks some. V and J calls and clone size are copied from that table; D and trimming were computed from the DNA. The table records hundreds of thousands of clones, roughly 87% of them present only once. Material for sequencing was peripheral blood. This TCR was recovered from a human donor in a cohort sampled during active COVID-19. The J gene is TRBJ2-1, the V gene TRBV11-2, with 7 bases that match TRBD2. The CDR3 here is CASGGSWSEQFF. In DNA, the CDR3 is TGTGCCAGCGGCGGGAGTTGGAGTGAGCAGTTCTTC.